Following are 12 T cell receptor beta chains from one sample sequenced in a study of T cells in Graves' hyperthyroidism and ophthalmopathy. RNA transcripts provided the source from which TCR beta CDR3 regions were amplified. The TCR CDR3 was amplified in a first-round RT-PCR using the HTBI primer set. MiXCR was run by TCRdb on the multiplex PCR reads, yielding one entry per CDR3 protein. The sample lists about 560,000 distinct CDR3 sequences; 16% were seen once. The material sequenced was blood. All receptors come from a woman under 30 with Graves' hyperthyroidism.

The V and J genes are TRBV6-1 and TRBJ1-6; perhaps TRBD1 as D (5 bases). The CDR3 runs to 15 residues. In germline, CDR1 is MNHNS, CDR2 SASEGT. V was shortened by 5 bases and J by 10 bases, with 18 bases between the two germline ends. CDR3 amino acids: CASSTSPRRASPLHF. In DNA form, the CDR3 reads TGTGCCAGCAGTACATCCCCCCGCAGGGCATCACCCCTCCACTTT.

This clonotype was seen at least ten times. The chain is built from TRBV20-1 and TRBJ2-7, with D perhaps TRBD1 or TRBD2 (5 bases each). V lost 6 bases and J 2 bases, leaving 17 bases between the germline ends. Per germline, CDR1 DFQATT and CDR2 SNEGSKA (reference sequence). This CDR3 contains 14 residues. This CDR3 reads CSAIPGRYPYEQYF. DNA for the CDR3: TGCAGTGCAATCCCGGGACGTTATCCCTACGAGCAGTACTTC.

This clonotype was counted only a few times. The CDR3 DNA reads as TGCGCCAGCAGTTCGACAGTGAGCTATGGCTACACCTTC. Translation gives CASSSTVSYGYTF. This chain connects TRBV5-1 to TRBJ1-2; the D gene is possibly TRBD1 (5 bases). The CDR3 loop spans 13 amino acids. Trimming removed 5 bases at V and 4 bases at J, with 12 bases between. Germline V gene data show CDR1 as SGHRS and CDR2 as YFSETQ.

This chain uses TRBV5-1 with TRBJ2-7; 11 bases line up with TRBD1. Germline V gives CDR1 SGHRS, CDR2 YFSETQ. The CDR3 sequence is 15 residues long. V shed 4 bases, J shed 1 base, and the junction held 4 bases outside the gene matches. CDR3 amino acids: CASSGGQGVSYEQYF. The CDR3 coding sequence is TGCGCCAGCAGCGGGGGACAGGGGGTTTCCTACGAGCAGTACTTC.

The chain joins TRBV28 to TRBJ1-2; 8 nucleotides line up with TRBD1. CDR3 length: 16 amino acids. The V gene end was trimmed by 6 bases and the J gene end by 3 bases; junction bases not matched to a gene: 12. Germline lookup yields CDR1 MDHEN and CDR2 SYDVKM. CDR3 amino acids: CASSPKRTGQDYGYTF. CDR3 bases: TGTGCCAGCAGCCCGAAAAGGACAGGGCAGGACTATGGCTACACCTTC.

This clonotype was observed at least ten times. This sequence joins TRBV2 and TRBJ2-7, with TRBD1 matching 12 bases. The V segment lost 6 bases and the J segment 6 bases; nucleotides outside the gene matches: 9. Germline assignment: CDR1 SNHLY and CDR2 FYNNEI. The CDR3 extends over 15 amino acids. CDR3 nucleotides: TGTGCCAGCAGCAAACCGGGACAGGGGGCGGGCGAGCAGTACTTC. It codes for CASSKPGQGAGEQYF.

The sample holds a few counts of this clonotype. This chain uses TRBV27 with TRBJ2-7; 8 bases line up with TRBD2. After removal of 5 bases from V and 6 bases from J, the junction contained 15 bases not matched to a gene. Germline V lookup: CDR1 MNHEY, CDR2 SMNVEV (reference sequence). There are 16 residues in the CDR3. As DNA, the CDR3 is TGTGCCAGCAGTCTGGCGGGGGTAGCGGGGCAATTCGAGCAGTACTTC. Protein product: CASSLAGVAGQFEQYF.

This clonotype was seen at least ten times. The chain recombines TRBV29-1 with TRBJ1-5; 10 bases agree with TRBD1. With 6 bases clipped from V and 0 bases from J, the junction kept 2 bases outside the gene matches. Germline CDR1 SQVTM, CDR2 ANQGSEA. The CDR3 runs to 14 residues. The CDR3 nucleotides are TGCAGCGTCGGACAGGGGGGTAGCAATCAGCCCCAGCATTTT. Protein product: CSVGQGGSNQPQHF.

In its sample, this clonotype was seen many times. V is TRBV28 and J is TRBJ2-7, with TRBD2 matching over 9 bases. The V and J ends lost 4 bases and 2 bases, in that order; junction bases with no gene match: 15. There are 18 residues in the CDR3. The germline V gene encodes CDR1 MDHEN and CDR2 SYDVKM. The CDR3 reads CASSYKIDLAGPAYEQYF. The CDR3 nucleotides read TGTGCCAGCAGTTACAAAATTGATCTAGCGGGACCGGCCTACGAGCAGTACTTC. The full variable domain, rest sourced from reference TRBV28 and TRBJ2-7, is DVKVTQSSRYLVKRTGEKVFLECVQDMDHENMFWYRQDPGLGLRLIYFSYDVKMKEKGDIPEGYSVSREKKERFSLILESASTNQTSMYLCASSYKIDLAGPAYEQYFGPGTRLTVT.

This clonotype was observed a handful of times. V is TRBV20-1 and J is TRBJ1-4, with TRBD1 matching 7 bases. Trimming at V came to 6 bases and at J to 5 bases, leaving 9 bases not matched to a gene. The CDR3 totals 14 residues. Germline V gene data show CDR1 as DFQATT and CDR2 as SNEGSKA (reference sequence). The CDR3 sequence is CSAHQGGGNEKLFF. For the CDR3, the DNA is TGCAGTGCACATCAGGGGGGGGGGAATGAAAAACTGTTTTTT.

V usage is TRBV7-9 and J usage is TRBJ1-1; TRBD1 might be the D (6 bases). The CDR3 loop spans 14 amino acids. Germline V lookup: CDR1 SEHNR, CDR2 FQNEAQ (reference sequence). Trimming left V 6 bases short and J 1 base short, with 12 bases between. In DNA, the CDR3 is TGTGCCAGCAGAAGTGACAGGCCGAACACTGAAGCTTTCTTT. This codes for CASRSDRPNTEAFF.

This clonotype was seen at least ten times. V and J are TRBV6-5 and TRBJ2-5; D remains unclear. CDR3 size: 15 residues. Per germline, CDR1 MNHEY and CDR2 SVGAGI. The V gene lost 3 bases and the J gene lost 1 base, with 12 bases spanning the gap. The CDR3 DNA sequence: TGTGCCAGCAGTTATGGTAGTAGCCTCCAAGAGACCCAGTACTTC. Amino acid sequence: CASSYGSSLQETQYF.